This T cell receptor (beta chain) was sequenced during a study of control samples from healthy donors and cancer patients. Using immunoSEQ multiplex PCR, the repertoire was profiled, and TCRdb retains in-frame clones only, with some absent. The profile shows 350,000 to 450,000 clones, 90% of them singletons. Germline V CDR1 and CDR2: LNHDA, SQIVND (reference sequence). V was pared by 7 bases and J by 2 bases, with 9 bases of the junction left unmatched. The CDR3 spans 15 residues. The clonotype originates from a man aged 35-49 years with head and neck cancer. The material sequenced was PBMCs. The V gene is TRBV19, the J gene TRBJ2-3; 7 positions match TRBD2. CDR3: CASTLSAGITDTQYF. The CDR3 DNA sequence: TGTGCCAGTACCCTTTCAGCGGGGATCACAGATACGCAGTATTTT.